Shown below are 22 T cell receptor beta chains from a single sample sequenced in a study of early T cells in non-severe SARS-CoV-2 infection. TCRdb redid the calling of the 5' RACE reads with MiXCR, one entry per CDR3 protein. The data hold approximately 43,000 distinct CDR3 sequences, with around 6.8% observed a single time. The specimen was whole blood. These receptor sequences come from an adult who was a healthcare worker with PCR-confirmed SARS-CoV-2 infection or an uninfected control (not recorded which).

This clonotype was seen repeatedly, ten times or more. The chain has TRBV18 and TRBJ2-3; no clear D. The CDR3 contains 13 residues. The V end lost 8 bases, the J end lost 2 bases, and 11 bases lay between the germline ends. The V gene's germline CDR1 is KGHSH and CDR2 LQKENI. This CDR3 is CASLGLNTDTQYF. CDR3 in DNA: TGTGCCAGCCTCGGATTAAACACAGATACGCAGTATTTT.

This clonotype has ten or more counts. V is TRBV5-1 and J is TRBJ2-3; D is perhaps TRBD1 (6 bases). CDR3 length equals 15 residues. Germline lookup yields CDR1 SGHRS and CDR2 YFSETQ. Trimming took off 6 bases at V and 0 bases at J, with 14 bases between the two ends. In nucleotides, the CDR3 is TGCGCCAGCATACAGACGACAGGTAGCACAGATACGCAGTATTTT. Amino acids: CASIQTTGSTDTQYF.

The sample holds a few counts of this clonotype. The chain links TRBV18 to TRBJ2-3, with TRBD1 matching 8 bases. From germline, CDR1 is KGHSH and CDR2 LQKENI. The CDR3 runs to 13 residues. V gave up 5 bases and J gave up 6 bases; unmatched junction bases: 4. CDR3 coding DNA: TGTGCCAGCTCATGGCAGGGGGCGGATACGCAGTATTTT. Translation: CASSWQGADTQYF.

This clonotype was observed many times. J is TRBJ2-5 and V is TRBV6-2 or TRBV6-3; D uncertain. The germline gives CDR1 MNHEY, CDR2 SVGEGT. CDR3 length: 11 amino acids. The ends were cut back, 6 bases at V and 2 bases at J, with 4 bases in the middle. CDR3: CASREQETQYF. The CDR3, as DNA: TGTGCCAGCAGGGAGCAAGAGACCCAGTACTTC.

This clonotype has only a few counts. CDR3 in amino acids: CASITAGAGTSYEQYF. The CDR3 DNA is TGTGCCAGCATTACTGCCGGAGCGGGGACCTCCTACGAGCAGTACTTC. The chain carries TRBV28 and TRBJ2-7; 7 bases agree with TRBD2. Trimming at V came to 7 bases and at J to 0 bases, leaving 12 bases not matched to a gene. Germline assignment: CDR1 MDHEN and CDR2 SYDVKM. The CDR3 has 16 residues.

The chain recombines TRBV5-5 with TRBJ1-5, with a weak D call TRBD1 (6 bases). V gave up 5 bases and J gave up 0 bases, with 15 bases separating them. Germline V gives CDR1 SGHKS, CDR2 YYEKEE (reference sequence). This CDR3 spans 16 amino acids. This CDR3 is CASSAGTPYSNQPQHF. As DNA, the CDR3 is TGTGCCAGCAGTGCCGGGACACCTTATAGCAATCAGCCCCAGCATTTT.

Many counts were recorded for this clonotype. The chain is built from TRBV6-5 and TRBJ2-1; TRBD2 matches 13 bases. The V and J ends lost 6 bases and 7 bases, in that order; junction bases with no gene match: 6. The CDR3 is made up of 15 amino acids. Germline V gene data show CDR1 as MNHEY and CDR2 as SVGAGI. Here the CDR3 DNA reads TGTGCCAGCAGAAAGACTAGCGGGGGGTTGAATGAGCAGTTCTTC. This gives the protein CASRKTSGGLNEQFF.

This rearrangement joins TRBV10-1 to TRBJ1-6; weak D call: TRBD1 (5 bases). V lost 6 bases and J 8 bases, leaving 14 bases between the germline ends. The CDR3 has 14 residues. Germline values: CDR1 WNHNN, CDR2 SYGVQD (reference sequence). CDR3: CASSPRGYDSPLHF. DNA of the CDR3: TGCGCCAGCAGCCCTCGGGGGTATGATTCACCCCTCCACTTT.

The chain is built from TRBV5-1 and TRBJ1-6, with 8 bases fitting TRBD1. Germline lookup yields CDR1 SGHRS and CDR2 YFSETQ. The CDR3 covers 15 residues. J was trimmed by 5 bases and V by 4 bases; bases with no gene match: 5. CDR3 residues: CASSPAGQDNSPLHF. CDR3 nucleotides: TGCGCCAGCAGCCCGGCGGGACAGGATAATTCACCCCTCCACTTT.

In its sample, this clonotype was seen many times. The chain carries TRBV4-3 and TRBJ1-1; a weak D match, TRBD1 (6 bases). Germline values: CDR1 LGHNA, CDR2 YSLEER. This CDR3 has 15 residues. V dropped 1 base and J dropped 0 bases, with 9 bases sitting between them. The CDR3 coding sequence is TGCGCCAGCAGCCAAGGGGGGGCTATGAACACTGAAGCTTTCTTT. This sequence encodes CASSQGGAMNTEAFF.

This clonotype has only a few counts. The chain links TRBV29-1 to TRBJ2-1, with 9 positions matching TRBD1. CDR3 length equals 15 residues. Germline values: CDR1 SQVTM, CDR2 ANQGSEA. V was pared by 1 base and J by 6 bases, with 7 bases of the junction left unmatched. This CDR3 reads CSVEGQGQGFNEQFF. The CDR3 DNA is TGCAGCGTTGAAGGACAAGGACAGGGGTTCAATGAGCAGTTCTTC.

There are many counts of this clonotype. This rearrangement joins TRBV5-1 to TRBJ1-1, with unresolved D. V was shortened by 0 bases and J by 4 bases, with 10 bases between the two germline ends. Germline V gene sequence: CDR1 SGHRS, CDR2 YFSETQ. The CDR3 has 14 residues. CDR3 in DNA: TGCGCCAGCAGCTTGGCCGGTCGGTTCACTGAAGCTTTCTTT. Translated, it gives CASSLAGRFTEAFF. The complete variable domain, with remaining parts taken from reference TRBV5-1 and TRBJ1-1, reads KAGVTQTPRYLIKTRGQQVTLSCSPISGHRSVSWYQQTPGQGLQFLFEYFSETQRNKGNFPGRFSGRQFSNSRSEMNVSTLELGDSALYLCASSLAGRFTEAFFGQGTRLTVV.

In its sample, this clonotype was seen a few times. CDR3: CAISEGADEQYF. CDR3 nucleotide sequence: TGTGCCATCAGTGAGGGGGCGGACGAGCAGTACTTC. The chain employs TRBV10-3 and TRBJ2-7; weak D call: TRBD1 (5 bases). Trimming took 2 bases from V and 5 from J, leaving 7 bases between them. There are 12 residues in the CDR3. Looked up from germline, CDR1 is ENHRY and CDR2 is SYGVKD.

This clonotype was seen only a few times. The chain links TRBV5-1 to TRBJ1-1; TRBD1 aligns across 7 bases. Germline V gives CDR1 SGHRS, CDR2 YFSETQ. The trim removed 4 bases at V and 6 bases at J, leaving 12 bases unmatched. The CDR3 consists of 15 residues. CDR3 nucleotides: TGCGCCAGCAGCGGAAAGACAGGGACGCAAGCTGAAGCTTTCTTT. Protein: CASSGKTGTQAEAFF.

The rearrangement uses TRBV7-8 and TRBJ1-2; TRBD1 agrees at 7 bases. Germline CDR1 reads SGHVS; CDR2 reads FQNEAQ. The CDR3 spans 15 residues. Unmatched junction bases numbered 5, after V lost 3 bases and J lost 1 base. The CDR3 protein is CASSFRDSDNYGYTF. For the CDR3, the DNA is TGTGCCAGCAGCTTCCGGGACAGTGATAACTATGGCTACACCTTC. Complete variable domain (other parts from reference TRBV7-8 and TRBJ1-2): GAGVSQSPRYKVAKRGQDVALRCDPISGHVSLFWYQQALGQGPEFLTYFQNEAQLDKSGLPSDRFFAERPEGSVSTLKIQRTQQEDSAVYLCASSFRDSDNYGYTFGSGTRLTVV.

The genes are TRBV4-3 and TRBJ2-6, with D perhaps given as TRBD1 or TRBD2 (5 bases each). CDR1 LGHNA and CDR2 YSLEER come from the germline V gene. The CDR3 extends over 15 amino acids. Trimming left V 0 bases short and J 4 bases short, with 7 bases between. Written as DNA, the CDR3 is TGCGCCAGCAGCCAAGACGGGGCAGGGGCCAACGTCCTGACTTTC. This sequence encodes CASSQDGAGANVLTF.

This clonotype was detected ten times or more. V gene TRBV5-1 combines with J gene TRBJ1-5; possibly TRBD1 for D (5 bases). Trimming took 4 bases from V and 6 from J, leaving 17 bases between them. This CDR3 region has 15 residues. CDR1 is SGHRS and CDR2 is YFSETQ in the germline V gene. CDR3 DNA sequence: TGCGCCAGCAGCGCAGTCCCAGGGTTAGGTCAGCCCCAGCATTTT. Translating gives CASSAVPGLGQPQHF.

This clonotype was seen a few times. The chain joins TRBV4-1 to TRBJ2-7; 8 bases map to TRBD1. The CDR3 length is 14 residues. V was clipped by 3 bases and J by 6 bases; unmatched bases: 7. From germline, CDR1 is MGHRA and CDR2 YSYEKL. The CDR3 region is CASSHGQGRGEQYF. The CDR3 DNA reads as TGCGCCAGCAGCCACGGACAGGGAAGGGGCGAGCAGTACTTC.

This clonotype came up a few times. The J gene is TRBJ2-3, the V gene TRBV2; 9 bases map to TRBD1. Germline loops: CDR1 SNHLY, CDR2 FYNNEI. The junction had 7 bases not matched to a gene; V was cut back by 6 bases and J by 6 bases. This CDR3 is 14 amino acids long. CDR3: CASRSTGGTDTQYF. The DNA for the CDR3 is TGTGCCAGCAGATCGACAGGGGGGACCGATACGCAGTATTTT.

V gene TRBV5-1 combines with J gene TRBJ1-6; D not resolved. The V gene's germline CDR1 is SGHRS and CDR2 YFSETQ. The V end was cut by 0 bases, the J end by 6 bases, with 10 bases between. This CDR3 comprises 15 residues. In DNA, the CDR3 is TGCGCCAGCAGCTTGGGGCAGACAAGTAATTCACCCCTCCACTTT. Its protein is CASSLGQTSNSPLHF.

The V gene is TRBV20-1, the J gene TRBJ2-3; possibly TRBD2 for D (5 bases). Germline CDR1 and CDR2: DFQATT and SNEGSKA (reference sequence). The CDR3 spans 12 residues. V was cut by 1 base and J by 5 bases, with 7 bases left in between. The CDR3: CSARGGGDTQYF. CDR3 bases: TGCAGTGCTAGAGGCGGAGGAGATACGCAGTATTTT.

J is TRBJ2-2 and V is TRBV19; D is perhaps TRBD1 or TRBD2 (5 bases each). The CDR3 contains 17 residues. V was trimmed by 0 bases and J by 2 bases, leaving 13 bases between them. Germline CDR1 reads LNHDA; CDR2 reads SQIVND (reference sequence). CDR3 sequence: CASSIDPGTANTGELFF. The CDR3 DNA reads as TGTGCCAGTAGTATAGACCCCGGGACGGCCAACACCGGGGAGCTGTTTTTT.